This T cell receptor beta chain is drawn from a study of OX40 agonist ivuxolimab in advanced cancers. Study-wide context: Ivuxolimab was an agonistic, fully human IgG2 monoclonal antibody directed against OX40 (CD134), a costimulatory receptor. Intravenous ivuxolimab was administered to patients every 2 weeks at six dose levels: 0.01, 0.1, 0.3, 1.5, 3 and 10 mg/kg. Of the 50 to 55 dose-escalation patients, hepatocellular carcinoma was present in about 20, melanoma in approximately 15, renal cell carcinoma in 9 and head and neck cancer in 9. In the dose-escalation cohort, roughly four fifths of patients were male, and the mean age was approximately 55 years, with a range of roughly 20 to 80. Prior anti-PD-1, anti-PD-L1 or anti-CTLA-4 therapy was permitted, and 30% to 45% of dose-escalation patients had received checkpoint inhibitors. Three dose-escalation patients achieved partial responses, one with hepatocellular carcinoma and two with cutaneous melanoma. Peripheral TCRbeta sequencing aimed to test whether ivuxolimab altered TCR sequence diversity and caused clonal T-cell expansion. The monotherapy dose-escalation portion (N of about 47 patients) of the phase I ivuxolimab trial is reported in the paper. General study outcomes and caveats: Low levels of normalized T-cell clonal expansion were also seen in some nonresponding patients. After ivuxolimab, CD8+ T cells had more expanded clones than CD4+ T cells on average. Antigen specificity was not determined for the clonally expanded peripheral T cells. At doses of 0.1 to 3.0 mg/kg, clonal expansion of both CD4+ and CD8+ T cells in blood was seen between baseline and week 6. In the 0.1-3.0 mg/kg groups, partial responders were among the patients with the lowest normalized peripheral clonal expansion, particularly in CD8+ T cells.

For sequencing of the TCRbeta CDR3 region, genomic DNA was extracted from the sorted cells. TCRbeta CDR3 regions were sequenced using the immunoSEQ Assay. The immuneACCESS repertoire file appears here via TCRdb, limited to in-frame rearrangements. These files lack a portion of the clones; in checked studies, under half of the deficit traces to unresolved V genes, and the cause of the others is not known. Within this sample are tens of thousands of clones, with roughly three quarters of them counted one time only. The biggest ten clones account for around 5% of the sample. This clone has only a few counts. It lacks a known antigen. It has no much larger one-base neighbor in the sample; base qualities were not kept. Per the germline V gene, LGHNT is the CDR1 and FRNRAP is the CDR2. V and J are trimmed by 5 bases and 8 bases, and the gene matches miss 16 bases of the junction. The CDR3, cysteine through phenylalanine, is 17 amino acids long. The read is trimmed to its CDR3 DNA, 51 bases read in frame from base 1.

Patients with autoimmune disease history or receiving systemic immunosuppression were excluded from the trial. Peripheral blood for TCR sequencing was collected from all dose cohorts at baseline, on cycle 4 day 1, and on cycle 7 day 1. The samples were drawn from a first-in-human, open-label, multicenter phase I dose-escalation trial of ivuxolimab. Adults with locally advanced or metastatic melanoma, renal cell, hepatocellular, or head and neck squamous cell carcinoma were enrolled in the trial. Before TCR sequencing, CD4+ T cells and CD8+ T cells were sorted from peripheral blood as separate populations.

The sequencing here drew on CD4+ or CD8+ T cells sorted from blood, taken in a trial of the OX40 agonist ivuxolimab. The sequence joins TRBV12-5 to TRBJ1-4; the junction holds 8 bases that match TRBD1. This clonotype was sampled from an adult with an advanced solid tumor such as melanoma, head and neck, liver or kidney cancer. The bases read TGTGCTAGTGGTCCCAATCCGGACAGGGAAGTGGGGGAAAAACTGTTTTTT. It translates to CASGPNPDREVGEKLFF.